The rows below give T cell receptor beta chains drawn from one sample of a study of blood T cell repertoires in COVID-19. Profiling relied on immunoSEQ multiplex PCR, and the TCRdb table lists in-frame clones only, not all of them. The sample holds 100,000 to 150,000 clones, approximately 89% seen once. The source material was peripheral blood. The receptors were sampled from a woman over 75 with COVID-19, enrolled during active disease. Each CDR3 is given with its conserved first and last residue. D genes are given only for firm matches. Where a row states a size, it is once, few, many or the class of an expanded clone; other rows omit it.

J gene	D gene	V gene	clone size	CDR3 protein	CDR3 DNA
TRBJ1-6	TRBD1	TRBV27	.	CASSFGTGVNSPLHF	TGTGCCAGCAGTTTCGGGACAGGAGTGAATTCACCCCTCCACTTT
TRBJ2-7	.	TRBV7-2	.	CASSLSWRTDYEQYF	TGTGCCAGCAGCTTATCCTGGAGGACCGATTACGAGCAGTACTTC
TRBJ2-7	.	TRBV25-1	.	CASSRRGYEQYF	TGTGCCAGCAGCCGACGGGGATACGAGCAGTACTTC
TRBJ1-1	TRBD1	TRBV3-1/TRBV3-2	.	CASSSRGLNTEAFF	TGTGCCAGCAGTTCTAGGGGGCTGAACACTGAAGCTTTCTTT
TRBJ2-3	.	TRBV5-1	.	CASSVDFFTADTQYF	TGCGCCAGCAGCGTGGACTTCTTTACTGCGGATACGCAGTATTTT
TRBJ2-3	.	TRBV16	.	CASSQLTASDTQYF	TGTGCCAGCAGCCAATTAACAGCCTCAGATACGCAGTATTTT
TRBJ2-6	.	TRBV5-1	.	CASSLGSGSGANVLTF	TGCGCCAGCAGCTTGGGATCAGGTTCTGGGGCCAACGTCCTGACTTTC
TRBJ2-1	TRBD2	TRBV19	.	CASSIVAGGSNEQFF	TGTGCCAGTAGTATAGTCGCGGGAGGTAGTAATGAGCAGTTCTTC
TRBJ2-1	.	TRBV19	.	CASSSPGAENEQFF	TGTGCCAGTAGTTCTCCAGGGGCTGAGAATGAGCAGTTCTTC
TRBJ1-1	.	TRBV18	.	CASSPVTGNTEAFF	TGTGCCAGCTCACCCGTCACAGGGAATACTGAAGCTTTCTTT
TRBJ1-2	.	TRBV5-1	few	CASANRGPQGGYGYTF	TGCGCCAGCGCAAATCGAGGTCCTCAGGGTGGGTATGGCTACACCTTC
TRBJ1-4	.	TRBV4-2	.	CASSHEQVTNEKLFF	TGTGCCAGCAGCCACGAGCAGGTTACTAATGAAAAACTGTTTTTT
TRBJ1-5	.	TRBV27	.	CASSLFSQGQGQPQHF	TGTGCCAGCAGTTTATTTTCACAAGGTCAGGGTCAGCCCCAGCATTTT
TRBJ2-1	TRBD2	TRBV4-2	.	CASSQAPGLADNEQFF	TGTGCCAGCAGCCAAGCACCGGGACTAGCGGACAATGAGCAGTTCTTC
TRBJ1-1	.	TRBV12-3/TRBV12-4	.	CASSIQVTSAFF	TGTGCCAGCAGTATACAGGTCACGTCGGCTTTCTTT
TRBJ1-4	.	TRBV28	.	CASSLLSQRGTNEKLFF	TGTGCCAGCAGTTTGCTTAGCCAGCGGGGAACTAATGAAAAACTGTTTTTT
TRBJ2-2	.	TRBV18	.	CASSPFENRGELFF	TGTGCCAGCTCACCCTTTGAGAACAGAGGGGAGCTGTTTTTT
TRBJ2-2	.	TRBV18	.	CASSLNRPGFSTGELFF	TGTGCCAGCAGCTTAAACCGTCCGGGGTTTAGCACCGGGGAGCTGTTTTTT
TRBJ1-3	TRBD1	TRBV18	.	CASSADRAGNTIYF	TGTGCCAGCTCAGCGGACAGGGCCGGAAACACCATATATTTT
TRBJ2-3	TRBD2	TRBV9	.	CASSEPTSGGRDTQYF	TGTGCCAGCAGCGAGCCTACTAGCGGGGGGAGAGATACGCAGTATTTT
TRBJ1-3	.	TRBV5-1	.	CASSLDAGRGSTIYF	TGCGCCAGCAGCTTGGATGCGGGCAGGGGATCGACCATATATTTT
TRBJ2-1	TRBD2	TRBV3-1/TRBV3-2	.	CASSHLSGRASGEQFF	TGTGCCAGCAGCCACCTGAGCGGGAGGGCCTCGGGTGAGCAGTTCTTC
TRBJ1-5	TRBD1	TRBV27	.	CASSLSTGQGRVQPQHF	TGTGCCAGCAGTTTATCAACCGGACAGGGTCGGGTTCAGCCCCAGCATTTT
TRBJ2-7	TRBD2	TRBV19	.	CASSRGTSWRDEQYF	TGTGCCAGTAGCCGTGGGACTAGCTGGCGGGACGAGCAGTACTTC
TRBJ2-1	TRBD2	TRBV9	.	CASSPGISGNNEQFF	TGTGCCAGCAGCCCGGGTATTAGCGGGAACAATGAGCAGTTCTTC